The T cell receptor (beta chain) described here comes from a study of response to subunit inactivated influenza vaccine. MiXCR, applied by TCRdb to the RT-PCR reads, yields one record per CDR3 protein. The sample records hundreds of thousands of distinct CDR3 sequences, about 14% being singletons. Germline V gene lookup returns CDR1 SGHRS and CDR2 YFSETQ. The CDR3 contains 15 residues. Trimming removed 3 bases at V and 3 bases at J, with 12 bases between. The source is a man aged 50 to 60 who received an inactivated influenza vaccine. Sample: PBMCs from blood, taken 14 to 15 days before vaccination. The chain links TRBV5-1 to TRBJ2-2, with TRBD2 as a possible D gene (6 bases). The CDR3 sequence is CASSWPTGDTGELFF. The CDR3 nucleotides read TGCGCCAGCAGCTGGCCGACGGGAGACACCGGGGAGCTGTTTTTT.